This T cell receptor (beta chain) appears in the sequencing data of a study of T cells after yellow fever vaccination. Study-wide background: Preparation used SMART-Seq v4 Ultra Low Input for the low-cell-number fractions.

V lost 7 bases and J lost 4; bases outside the gene matches: 8. The CDR3 runs to 14 residues. CDR1 is SGHKS and CDR2 is YYEKEE in the germline V gene (reference sequence). This clonotype was found many times. A 5'RACE template-switching step, the method used to make TCR cDNA, added a universal primer site and UMIs. TCRdb ran MiXCR on the 5' RACE reads and lists one entry per CDR3 protein. The sample shows 450,000 to 600,000 distinct CDR3 sequences, about 15% of them seen only once. This chain links TRBV5-5 with TRBJ2-5; 9 nucleotides line up with TRBD1. The sample here was PBMCs, taken 5 to 6 days after the first yellow fever vaccination. The sequence derives from a man aged 18 to 30 who received the YFV17D yellow fever vaccine. The CDR3 coding sequence is TGTGCCAGCGACGGGGACAGGGCGGCAGAGACCCAGTACTTC. Translation: CASDGDRAAETQYF.